The 21 T cell receptor beta chains below were found in one sample sequenced in a study of chemoradiotherapy in HPV16-positive cancers. Using immunoSEQ multiplex PCR, the repertoire was profiled, and TCRdb retains in-frame clones only, with some absent. The repertoire has several thousand clones, 60% to 80% of them found once; the top ten carry more than 3.5%. Collection of the sample occurred from a patient who underwent chemoradiotherapy. The receptor set was obtained from a human donor with HPV-associated anogenital cancer.

V and J are TRBV6-6 and TRBJ1-2, with D uncertain. The V gene's germline CDR1 is MNHNY and CDR2 SVGAGI (reference sequence). V lost 2 bases and J 0 bases, leaving 4 bases between the germline ends. The CDR3 spans 13 residues. DNA for the CDR3: TGTGCCAGCAGTTACGACCCTAACTATGGCTACACCTTC. The encoded protein is CASSYDPNYGYTF.

This chain uses TRBV7-9 with TRBJ1-4, with D unresolved. There are 13 residues in the CDR3. With 8 bases removed from V and 7 bases from J, the gap between germline ends came to 14 bases. In germline, CDR1 is SEHNR, CDR2 FQNEAQ (reference sequence). DNA of the CDR3: TGTGCCAGCCGAAGCCACGGAGCTGAAAAACTGTTTTTT. Protein product: CASRSHGAEKLFF.

V gene TRBV6-6 combines with J gene TRBJ2-7; 7 bases match TRBD1. The CDR3 contains 15 residues. In germline, CDR1 is MNHNY, CDR2 SVGAGI (reference sequence). The trim removed 7 bases at V and 1 base at J, leaving 10 bases unmatched. CDR3 residues: CASTPTGVSSYEQYF. The CDR3 DNA sequence: TGTGCCAGCACCCCAACAGGGGTGTCGTCCTACGAGCAGTACTTC.

V and J are TRBV7-2 and TRBJ2-7, with 12 bases matching TRBD2. Unmatched junction bases numbered 4, after V lost 4 bases and J lost 0 bases. The CDR3 is 16 residues long. The germline V gene has CDR1 SGHTA and CDR2 FQGNSA. Written as DNA, the CDR3 is TGTGCCAGCAGCTCCCGGACTAGCGGGACCTCCTACGAGCAGTACTTC. Translation: CASSSRTSGTSYEQYF.

The chain couples TRBV27 to TRBJ1-2; D not certain. Germline V CDR1 and CDR2: MNHEY, SMNVEV (reference sequence). Trimming removed 2 bases from V and 1 base from J, with 5 bases in between. This CDR3 has 13 amino acids. In DNA form, the CDR3 reads TGTGCCAGCAGTTTAGGGCGTAACTATGGCTACACCTTC. Translated, it gives CASSLGRNYGYTF.

The chain links TRBV30 to TRBJ1-1; D is unresolved. The germline V gene encodes CDR1 GTSNPN and CDR2 SVGIG (reference sequence). This CDR3 has 14 amino acids. V lost 0 bases and J 3 bases, leaving 11 bases between the germline ends. The chain's CDR3 is CAWSVFRRHTEAFF. For the CDR3, the DNA is TGTGCCTGGAGTGTATTTCGCCGGCACACTGAAGCTTTCTTT.

The gene calls are TRBV28 and TRBJ2-7; D possibly corresponds to TRBD1 (5 bases). The CDR3 contains 15 residues. V dropped 5 bases and J dropped 4 bases, with 18 bases sitting between them. The germline V gene encodes CDR1 MDHEN and CDR2 SYDVKM. DNA of the CDR3: TGTGCCAGCAGTCACCGGCAGGGCCTCTTGTACGAGCAGTACTTC. This encodes CASSHRQGLLYEQYF.

V is TRBV6-1 and J is TRBJ1-5, with TRBD1 matching 9 bases. CDR1 and CDR2 from the germline V gene are MNHNS and SASEGT. The J segment lost 4 bases and the V segment lost 3 bases, leaving 7 bases of the junction unmatched. CDR3 length: 16 amino acids. The CDR3 nucleotides are TGTGCCAGCAGTGATTTGGACAGGGGAGGGAATCAGCCCCAGCATTTT. Translating it yields CASSDLDRGGNQPQHF.

This chain links TRBV6-6 with TRBJ1-1, with D unresolved. Per germline, CDR1 MNHNY and CDR2 SVGAGI (reference sequence). Trimming removed 0 bases at V and 0 bases at J, with 8 bases between. CDR3 length equals 15 residues. CDR3 residues: CASSYSSQMNTEAFF. CDR3 coding DNA: TGTGCCAGCAGTTACTCGTCACAGATGAACACTGAAGCTTTCTTT.

This rearrangement joins TRBV29-1 to TRBJ2-1; 9 nucleotides agree with TRBD1. The V segment lost 4 bases and the J segment 3 bases; nucleotides outside the gene matches: 7. Germline lookup yields CDR1 SQVTM and CDR2 ANQGSEA. The CDR3 consists of 15 residues. CDR3 region: CSVVLGTGNYNEQFF. The CDR3 DNA follows: TGCAGCGTTGTTCTCGGGACAGGGAACTACAATGAGCAGTTCTTC.

The chain has TRBV10-2 and TRBJ1-2; 11 nucleotides agree with TRBD1. Per germline, CDR1 WSHSY and CDR2 SAAADI. This CDR3 has 14 amino acids. The V gene end was trimmed by 4 bases and the J gene end by 3 bases; junction bases not matched to a gene: 1. The CDR3 sequence is CASSAGQGDYGYTF. Written as DNA, the CDR3 is TGCGCCAGCAGTGCGGGACAGGGGGACTATGGCTACACCTTC.

J is TRBJ1-2 and V is TRBV28, with D unresolved. V was cut by 3 bases and J by 0 bases, with 8 bases left in between. This CDR3 contains 14 residues. Germline V gives CDR1 MDHEN, CDR2 SYDVKM. CDR3 protein: CASSFGGANYGYTF. DNA for the CDR3: TGTGCCAGCAGTTTCGGTGGGGCTAACTATGGCTACACCTTC.

This clone occurred once. This sequence joins TRBV4-1 and TRBJ2-3, with D uncertain. The germline V gene encodes CDR1 MGHRA and CDR2 YSYEKL. There are 14 residues in the CDR3. V dropped 6 bases and J dropped 5 bases, with 15 bases sitting between them. The CDR3 DNA follows: TGCGCCAGCAGACGGACGTTCGGTGGAGATACGCAGTATTTT. Translated, it gives CASRRTFGGDTQYF.

J is TRBJ2-1 and V is TRBV5-1, with D perhaps TRBD2 (6 bases). CDR3 size: 16 residues. Germline assignment: CDR1 SGHRS and CDR2 YFSETQ. V dropped 4 bases and J dropped 8 bases, with 22 bases sitting between them. In DNA, the CDR3 is TGCGCCAGCAGCCCTTCAACGGGAGCCAGTACCTATGAGCAGTTCTTC. Residues: CASSPSTGASTYEQFF.

This clone was seen a few times. The CDR3 DNA reads as TGTGCCAGCAGCCCAGGAGGTCAGCTCAACAATGAGCAGTTCTTC. Translated, it gives CASSPGGQLNNEQFF. The J gene is TRBJ2-1, the V gene TRBV5-4; D perhaps matches TRBD2 (5 bases). CDR1 and CDR2 from the germline V gene are SGHNT and YYREEE (reference sequence). CDR3 length equals 15 residues. V was trimmed by 4 bases and J by 5 bases, leaving 16 bases between them.

The chain couples TRBV19 to TRBJ1-1; D perhaps matches TRBD1 (5 bases). The germline V gene has CDR1 LNHDA and CDR2 SQIVND (reference sequence). This CDR3 contains 13 residues. Trimming took off 7 bases at V and 6 bases at J, with 15 bases between the two ends. CDR3 bases: TGTGCCAGTATCGGGACGCCCGCGGCTGAAGCTTTCTTT. This gives the protein CASIGTPAAEAFF.

The gene calls are TRBV7-8 and TRBJ1-1; tentatively, D is TRBD1 (5 bases). CDR1 SGHVS and CDR2 FQNEAQ come from the germline V gene. This CDR3 region has 16 residues. Trimming stripped 5 bases from V and 0 bases from J, with 16 bases between. The CDR3 loop is CASSPSRGQLNTEAFF. Written as DNA, the CDR3 is TGTGCCAGCAGCCCTTCTCGCGGACAACTGAACACTGAAGCTTTCTTT.

The chain joins TRBV5-1 to TRBJ1-3; D perhaps matches TRBD1 (5 bases). This CDR3 is built from 16 residues. Germline assignment: CDR1 SGHRS and CDR2 YFSETQ. V was cut by 3 bases and J by 2 bases, with 15 bases left in between. In DNA form, the CDR3 reads TGCGCCAGCAGCTCCAACCCACAGGCCGCTGGAAACACCATATATTTT. Its translation: CASSSNPQAAGNTIYF. Supplemented by reference TRBV5-1 and TRBJ1-3, the full variable domain reads KAGVTQTPRYLIKTRGQQVTLSCSPISGHRSVSWYQQTPGQGLQFLFEYFSETQRNKGNFPGRFSGRQFSNSRSEMNVSTLELGDSALYLCASSSNPQAAGNTIYFGEGSWLTVV.

CDR3 nucleotide sequence: TGCGCCAGCAGTGAGGCCGGTACCTACGAGCAGTACTTC. Translating it yields CASSEAGTYEQYF. The chain links TRBV10-1 to TRBJ2-7; D call uncertain. Between the trimmed V and J ends, which lost 2 bases and 2 bases, there was a span of 7 bases. This CDR3 has 13 residues. Germline assignment: CDR1 WNHNN and CDR2 SYGVQD (reference sequence).

CDR3 residues: CASSGGQRLSLRTEAFF. As DNA, the CDR3 is TGTGCCAGCAGCGGCGGACAGCGGCTGTCCTTGCGCACTGAAGCTTTCTTT. V is TRBV9 and J is TRBJ1-1, with D perhaps matching TRBD1 (6 bases). Germline V gene data show CDR1 as SGDLS and CDR2 as YYNGEE. The ends were cut back, 3 bases at V and 4 bases at J, with 22 bases in the middle. The CDR3 has 17 amino acids.

J is TRBJ1-1 and V is TRBV9; possibly TRBD1 for D (5 bases). The V and J ends lost 2 bases and 1 base respectively, with 9 bases between them. Germline V CDR1 and CDR2: SGDLS, YYNGEE. The CDR3 covers 14 residues. CDR3 DNA: TGTGCCAGCAGCGTTGGACATGAGAACACTGAAGCTTTCTTT. Its protein product is CASSVGHENTEAFF.